The 10 T cell receptor beta chains below come from one sample, sequenced in a study of blood T cell repertoires in COVID-19 (TCRdb year 2020). Preparation of the library involved the immunoSEQ multiplex PCR assay. Drawn from immuneACCESS, this table holds only the in-frame rearrangements with V and J called that TCRdb kept. Clones are partly lost; checked studies trace under half to an unresolved V gene and leave the rest unexplained. A total of approximately 310,000 clones appear in this sample, about 85% of them only once. Approximately 1.9% of the sample is taken by the ten largest. Sequencing was carried out using PBMCs or T cells enriched from blood (not recorded which). These receptors all stem from a woman aged 30 to 39 who had been exposed to COVID-19.

J is TRBJ2-7 and V is TRBV28; weak D call: TRBD1 (5 bases). Germline values: CDR1 MDHEN, CDR2 SYDVKM. CDR3 size: 15 residues. Trimming removed 6 bases at V and 0 bases at J, with 15 bases between. The CDR3 nucleotides read TGTGCCAGCAGACCAGAGGACACCAGCTCCTACGAGCAGTACTTC. This encodes CASRPEDTSSYEQYF. Full variable domain (remainder filled in from reference TRBV28 and TRBJ2-7): DVKVTQSSRYLVKRTGEKVFLECVQDMDHENMFWYRQDPGLGLRLIYFSYDVKMKEKGDIPEGYSVSREKKERFSLILESASTNQTSMYLCASRPEDTSSYEQYFGPGTRLTVT.

This clone was observed a single time. The chain carries TRBV19 and TRBJ1-5; no clear D. This CDR3 is 13 amino acids long. Germline assignment: CDR1 LNHDA and CDR2 SQIVND (reference sequence). V was clipped by 5 bases and J by 0 bases, with 5 bases between them. The CDR3 region is CASSPTSNQPQHF. The CDR3 DNA sequence: TGTGCCAGTAGTCCTACTAGCAATCAGCCCCAGCATTTT.

The chain uses TRBV19 and TRBJ1-1; D may be TRBD1 (6 bases). This CDR3 comprises 13 residues. V gave up 4 bases and J gave up 7 bases, with 13 bases separating them. Germline values: CDR1 LNHDA, CDR2 SQIVND (reference sequence). CDR3: CASSTQQGVEAFF. The DNA for the CDR3 is TGTGCCAGTAGTACGCAACAGGGCGTTGAAGCTTTCTTT.

The chain is built from TRBV18 and TRBJ2-2; TRBD1 might be the D (6 bases). CDR1 and CDR2 (germline): KGHSH, LQKENI. V was cut by 5 bases and J by 5 bases, with 12 bases left in between. This CDR3 has 14 amino acids. Here the CDR3 reads CASSTTGITGELFF. CDR3 coding DNA: TGTGCCAGCTCAACTACAGGGATAACCGGGGAGCTGTTTTTT.

The chain is built from TRBV2 and TRBJ2-3; 7 bases map to TRBD2. After removal of 8 bases from V and 4 bases from J, the junction contained 12 bases not matched to a gene. This CDR3 comprises 15 residues. CDR1 SNHLY and CDR2 FYNNEI come from the germline V gene. The CDR3 is CASLQTSLFPDTQYF. DNA of the CDR3: TGTGCCAGCCTTCAGACTAGCCTGTTCCCAGATACGCAGTATTTT.

V is TRBV7-2 and J is TRBJ2-3; 7 bases map to TRBD1. J lost 2 bases, V lost 5 bases, and 4 bases had no gene match. The germline V gene has CDR1 SGHTA and CDR2 FQGNSA. The CDR3 consists of 14 residues. CDR3 DNA: TGTGCCAGCAGCAGGGACAGCCACACAGATACGCAGTATTTT. The encoded protein is CASSRDSHTDTQYF.

The rearrangement joins TRBV7-9 to TRBJ2-1; a weak D match, TRBD2 (6 bases). Trimming took 6 bases from V and 12 from J, leaving 18 bases between them. The V gene's germline CDR1 is SEHNR and CDR2 FQNEAQ (reference sequence). The CDR3 extends over 13 amino acids. The DNA of the CDR3 is TGTGCCAGCAGACCCCCTAGCGATTTGACGCAGTTCTTC. Its protein is CASRPPSDLTQFF.

The chain joins TRBV28 to TRBJ2-4; 15 nucleotides line up with TRBD2. This CDR3 is built from 18 residues. V trimming: 4 bases; J trimming: 1 base; junction bases outside the gene matches: 5. CDR1 is MDHEN and CDR2 is SYDVKM in the germline V gene. The CDR3 loop is CASSSSGTSGRAKNIQYF. In DNA, the CDR3 is TGTGCCAGCAGTTCTTCCGGGACTAGCGGGAGGGCCAAAAACATTCAGTACTTC. The full variable domain, rest sourced from reference TRBV28 and TRBJ2-4, is DVKVTQSSRYLVKRTGEKVFLECVQDMDHENMFWYRQDPGLGLRLIYFSYDVKMKEKGDIPEGYSVSREKKERFSLILESASTNQTSMYLCASSSSGTSGRAKNIQYFGAGTRLSVL.

This clone has a handful of counts. The chain uses TRBV6-2 or TRBV6-3 and TRBJ1-2; D might be TRBD1 (5 bases). V was clipped by 6 bases and J by 2 bases, with 13 bases between them. The CDR3 is 14 amino acids. Germline CDR1 and CDR2: MNHEY and SVGEGT. CDR3 sequence: CASSLTVANYGYTF. Here the CDR3 DNA reads TGTGCCAGCAGCCTGACAGTCGCAAACTATGGCTACACCTTC.

This rearrangement joins TRBV28 to TRBJ1-4; 7 positions agree with TRBD1. The germline CDR1 and CDR2 sequences are MDHEN and SYDVKM. V shed 6 bases and J 5 bases; nucleotides not matched to a gene: 6. This CDR3 spans 14 amino acids. This chain's CDR3 is CASRMGQPNEKLFF. The CDR3 coding sequence is TGTGCCAGCAGAATGGGACAGCCGAATGAAAAACTGTTTTTT.